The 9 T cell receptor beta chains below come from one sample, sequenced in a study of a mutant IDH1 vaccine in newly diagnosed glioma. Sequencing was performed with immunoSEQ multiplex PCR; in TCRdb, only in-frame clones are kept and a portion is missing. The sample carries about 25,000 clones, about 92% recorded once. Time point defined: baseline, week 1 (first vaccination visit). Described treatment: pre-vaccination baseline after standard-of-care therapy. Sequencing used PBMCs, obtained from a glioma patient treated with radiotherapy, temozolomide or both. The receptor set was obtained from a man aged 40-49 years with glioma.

The CDR3 reads CASSSGSPQANNQPQHF. The CDR3 DNA reads as TGTGCCAGCAGTTCCGGTTCCCCCCAGGCCAACAATCAGCCCCAGCATTTT. This chain uses TRBV5-5 with TRBJ1-5; D is uncertain. Looked up from germline, CDR1 is SGHKS and CDR2 is YYEKEE (reference sequence). Trimming shortened V by 5 bases and J by 3 bases, and 21 bases separated the two germline ends. The CDR3 is 17 amino acids.

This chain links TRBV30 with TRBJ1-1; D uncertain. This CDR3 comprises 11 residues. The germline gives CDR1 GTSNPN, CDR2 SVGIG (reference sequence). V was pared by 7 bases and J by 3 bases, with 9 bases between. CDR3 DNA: TGTGCCTTCGTCGCGGACACTGAAGCTTTCTTT. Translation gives CAFVADTEAFF.

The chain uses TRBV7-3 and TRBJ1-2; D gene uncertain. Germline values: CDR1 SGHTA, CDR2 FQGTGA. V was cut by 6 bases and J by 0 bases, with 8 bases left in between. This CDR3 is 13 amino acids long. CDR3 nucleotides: TGTGCCAGCAGTTACCATCCTAACTATGGCTACACCTTC. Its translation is CASSYHPNYGYTF.

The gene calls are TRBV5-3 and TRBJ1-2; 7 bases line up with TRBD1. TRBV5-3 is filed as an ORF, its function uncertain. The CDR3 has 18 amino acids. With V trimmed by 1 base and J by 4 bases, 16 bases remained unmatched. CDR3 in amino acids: CARSLNRNRGHRAYGYTF. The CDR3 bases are TGTGCCAGAAGCTTGAACCGGAACAGGGGACATCGTGCCTATGGCTACACCTTC.

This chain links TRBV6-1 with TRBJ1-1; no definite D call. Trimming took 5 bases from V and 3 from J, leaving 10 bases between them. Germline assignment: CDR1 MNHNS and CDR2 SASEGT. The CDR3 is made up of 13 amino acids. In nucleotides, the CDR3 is TGTGCCAGCAGTCTGGACGGACACACTGAAGCTTTCTTT. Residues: CASSLDGHTEAFF.

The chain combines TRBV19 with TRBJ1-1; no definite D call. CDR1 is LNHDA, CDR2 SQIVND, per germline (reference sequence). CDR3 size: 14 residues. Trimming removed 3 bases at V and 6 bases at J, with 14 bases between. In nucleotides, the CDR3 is TGTGCCAGTAGTATCGAGTGGGTCAGAGCTGAAGCTTTCTTT. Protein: CASSIEWVRAEAFF.

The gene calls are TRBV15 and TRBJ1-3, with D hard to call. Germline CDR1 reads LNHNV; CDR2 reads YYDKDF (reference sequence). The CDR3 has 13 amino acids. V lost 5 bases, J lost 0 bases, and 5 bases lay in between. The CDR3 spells CATSRPSGNTIYF. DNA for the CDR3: TGTGCCACCAGCCGCCCCTCTGGAAACACCATATATTTT.

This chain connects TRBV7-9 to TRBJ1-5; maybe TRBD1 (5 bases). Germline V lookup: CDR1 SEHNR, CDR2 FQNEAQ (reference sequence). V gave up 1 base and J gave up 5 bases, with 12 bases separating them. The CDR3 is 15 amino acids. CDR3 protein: CASSLGFGGDQPQHF. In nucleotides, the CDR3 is TGTGCCAGCAGCTTAGGGTTCGGGGGAGATCAGCCCCAGCATTTT.

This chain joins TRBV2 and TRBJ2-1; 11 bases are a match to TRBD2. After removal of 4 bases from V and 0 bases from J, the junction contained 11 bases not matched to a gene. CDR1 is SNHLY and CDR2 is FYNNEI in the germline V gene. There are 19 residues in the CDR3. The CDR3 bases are TGTGCCAGCAGTGCCCCCGGGACTAGCGGCTCGAGCTCCTACAATGAGCAGTTCTTC. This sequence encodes CASSAPGTSGSSSYNEQFF.